Listed here is a single TCR beta chain. This specimen belongs to a study of T cell responses to AZD1222 COVID-19 vaccine. Sequenced by immunoSEQ multiplex PCR; TCRdb stores in-frame clones only, minus some. The sample shows fewer than 150,000 clones, 80% to 90% of them seen only once. V lost 1 base, J lost 1 base, and 5 bases lay in between. The CDR3 consists of 14 residues. Germline-derived CDR1 and CDR2 are SGDLS and YYNGEE. Here the sequenced sample was peripheral blood, taken 28 days after the second AZD1222 dose. The chain couples TRBV9 to TRBJ2-2, with D uncertain. The source is an adult who received the AZD1222 COVID-19 vaccine. The CDR3 region is CASSVSGNTGELFF. The CDR3 DNA reads TGTGCCAGCAGCGTATCTGGGAACACCGGGGAGCTGTTTTTT.